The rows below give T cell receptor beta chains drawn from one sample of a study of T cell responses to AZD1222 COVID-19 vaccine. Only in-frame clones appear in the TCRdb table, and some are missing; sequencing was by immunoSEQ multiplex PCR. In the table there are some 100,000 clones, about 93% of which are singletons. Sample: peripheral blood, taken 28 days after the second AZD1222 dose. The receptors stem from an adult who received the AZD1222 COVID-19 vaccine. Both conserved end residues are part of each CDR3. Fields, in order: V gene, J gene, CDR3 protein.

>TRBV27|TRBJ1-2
CASSSSRGYGYTF
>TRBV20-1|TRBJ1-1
CSASRLNTEAFF
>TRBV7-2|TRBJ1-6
CASSLVGGLDSPLHF
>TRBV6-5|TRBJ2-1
CASSYPGARREQFF
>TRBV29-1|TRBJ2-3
CSVEGSVQDTQYF
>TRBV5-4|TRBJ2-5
CASSQPTGGVQTQYF
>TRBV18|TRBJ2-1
CASSPVTGSYNEQFF
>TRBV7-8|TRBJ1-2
CASTSLSPTGLNYYTF
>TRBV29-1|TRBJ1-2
CSARTGHGYTF
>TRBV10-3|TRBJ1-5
CAISGTGDQPQHF
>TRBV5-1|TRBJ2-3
CASSSGVQRPGTDTQYF
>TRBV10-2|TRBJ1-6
CASRGSLEGFSLLEASPLHF
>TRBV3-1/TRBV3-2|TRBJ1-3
CASSLMGSGNTIYF
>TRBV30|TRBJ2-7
CAWSGTYEQYF
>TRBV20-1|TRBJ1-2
CSAPGQGSYTF
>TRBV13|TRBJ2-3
CASSYRTGNTDTQYF
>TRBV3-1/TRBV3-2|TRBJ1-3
CASSQDQGGPISSGNTIYF
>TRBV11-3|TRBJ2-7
CASSPDSYEQYF
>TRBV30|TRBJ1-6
CAWSGARTGNSPLHF
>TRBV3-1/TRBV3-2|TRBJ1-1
CASSHGGNTEAFF
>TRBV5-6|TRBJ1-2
CASSYLTGSSYGYTF
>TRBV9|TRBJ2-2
CASSPIPGTGELFF
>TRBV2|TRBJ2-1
CASRGMPGLGEYSGEQFF
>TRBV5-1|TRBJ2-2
CASSLDPNTGELFF
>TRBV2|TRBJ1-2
CASMLGRAGGGYGYTF
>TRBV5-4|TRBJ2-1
CASSRFGQGNYNEQFF
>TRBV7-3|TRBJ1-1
CASSLLGGRNTEAFF
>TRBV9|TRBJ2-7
CASSVATGAYEQYF
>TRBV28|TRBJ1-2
CASRKTGDYGYTF
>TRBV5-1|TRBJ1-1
CASSLSPEKNTEAFF
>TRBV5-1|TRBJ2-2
CASSLDRGHGGELFF
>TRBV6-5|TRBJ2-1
CASTLSGGAVDEQFF
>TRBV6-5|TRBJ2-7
CASSYSTSGVSYEQYF
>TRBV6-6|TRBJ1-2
CASKAGNYGYTF
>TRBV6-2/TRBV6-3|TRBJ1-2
CASSDGGSIYGYTF
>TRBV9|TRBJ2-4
CASSDPSRDRGLGSAKNIQYF
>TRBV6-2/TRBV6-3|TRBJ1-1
CASSTLGIGAEAFF
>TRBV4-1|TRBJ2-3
CASSQDPGPRTDTQYF
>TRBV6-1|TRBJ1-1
CASSEALGGVREAFF
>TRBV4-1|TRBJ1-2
CASSLQGQAPYGYTF
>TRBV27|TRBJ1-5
CATAAGQTNQPQHF